This T cell receptor beta chain is drawn from a study of blood T cells in healthy people across ages. A second 7 to 11 cycle PCR used barcoded and J-beta primers. One entry per CDR3 protein, called by TCRdb with MiXCR from the 5' RACE reads. The sample yields just over 800,000 distinct CDR3 sequences, approximately 65% seen once. Trimming took 7 bases from V and 12 from J, leaving 16 bases between them. Germline V gene data show CDR1 as SNHLY and CDR2 as FYNNEI. The CDR3 contains 11 residues. Sequencing input: blood. J is TRBJ2-7 and V is TRBV2, with D unclear. This clonotype was sampled from a man aged 30-40 years in good health. The CDR3 is CASTRTGTWYF. The CDR3 nucleotides read TGTGCCAGCACCCGGACGGGCACTTGGTACTTC.